The entry below describes one TCR beta chain. Generated by immunoSEQ multiplex PCR, the TCRdb table keeps only in-frame clones and is missing some. This table holds about 410,000 clones, 90% found once. Germline V gene data show CDR1 as ENHRY and CDR2 as SYGVKD. The CDR3 consists of 14 residues. V dropped 7 bases and J dropped 11 bases, with 23 bases sitting between them. This specimen belongs to a study of control samples from healthy donors and cancer patients. This TCR was recovered from a man aged 35-49 years with head and neck cancer. The sample comprised PBMCs. The chain couples TRBV10-3 to TRBJ1-1; the D is unclear. For the CDR3, the DNA is TGTGCCATCACCCCAGCAATGTCGGAGCGGCGGGCTTTCTTT. It translates to CAITPAMSERRAFF.